These 24 T cell receptor beta chains were sequenced from one sample in a study of T cells in Graves' hyperthyroidism and ophthalmopathy. RNA transcripts were the template for amplifying TCR beta CDR3 regions. TCR CDR3 regions were first amplified by RT-PCR with HTBI primers. TCRdb independently ran MiXCR on the multiplex PCR reads; one entry per CDR3 protein. The table has more than 300,000 distinct CDR3 sequences, about a sixth seen once. Sequencing was performed on blood. The source is a woman aged 25 to 39 with Graves' hyperthyroidism that later progressed to Graves' ophthalmopathy.

This clonotype was recorded many times. The chain combines TRBV5-1 with TRBJ2-7, with a possible D match to TRBD2 (6 bases). The CDR3 runs to 13 residues. Trimming cost V 0 bases and J 2 bases, with 6 bases left between them. Germline V gene sequence: CDR1 SGHRS, CDR2 YFSETQ. The CDR3: CASSLGGTYEQYF. CDR3 coding DNA: TGCGCCAGCAGCTTGGGCGGGACCTACGAGCAGTACTTC.

V gene TRBV7-8 combines with J gene TRBJ1-5; D call uncertain. The CDR3 length is 13 residues. The germline gives CDR1 SGHVS, CDR2 FQNEAQ. V was clipped by 5 bases and J by 6 bases, with 11 bases between them. The chain's CDR3 is CASSPRSGQPQHF. The CDR3, as DNA: TGTGCCAGCAGCCCGAGGAGTGGTCAGCCCCAGCATTTT. Full variable domain (rest looked up from reference TRBV7-8 and TRBJ1-5): GAGVSQSPRYKVAKRGQDVALRCDPISGHVSLFWYQQALGQGPEFLTYFQNEAQLDKSGLPSDRFFAERPEGSVSTLKIQRTQQEDSAVYLCASSPRSGQPQHFGDGTRLSIL.

At least ten counts were recorded for this clonotype. The chain uses TRBV6-1 and TRBJ1-4, with 7 bases aligning to TRBD1. The trim removed 10 bases at V and 6 bases at J, leaving 11 bases unmatched. This CDR3 comprises 14 residues. Germline V lookup: CDR1 MNHNS, CDR2 SASEGT. The CDR3 region is CATLTGQGDEKLFF. The CDR3 DNA follows: TGTGCCACCCTGACAGGGCAGGGAGATGAAAAACTGTTTTTT.

In this sample, this clonotype turned up many times. V usage is TRBV29-1 and J usage is TRBJ2-7, with 10 positions matching TRBD1. This CDR3 contains 15 residues. Unmatched junction bases numbered 10, after V lost 5 bases and J lost 3 bases. CDR1 SQVTM and CDR2 ANQGSEA come from the germline V gene. The DNA of the CDR3 is TGCAGCGTTTTATCGGGACAGGGGTCGATCTACGAGCAGTACTTC. Its protein is CSVLSGQGSIYEQYF.

This clonotype has a count of ten or more. The CDR3 sequence: CASRTPSYEQYF. CDR3 DNA: TGTGCCAGCAGGACCCCCTCCTACGAGCAGTACTTC. The chain couples TRBV28 to TRBJ2-7, with D hard to call. Germline CDR1 reads MDHEN; CDR2 reads SYDVKM. The CDR3 loop spans 12 amino acids. The V end was cut by 6 bases, the J end by 0 bases, with 6 bases between.

In its sample, this clonotype was seen a few times. The rearrangement links TRBV28 to TRBJ1-5; TRBD1 agrees at 7 bases. The germline gives CDR1 MDHEN, CDR2 SYDVKM. The trim removed 8 bases at V and 4 bases at J, leaving 11 bases unmatched. The CDR3 runs 15 residues. CDR3 nucleotide sequence: TGTGCCAGCGGATCCGGGACAGCGCTAAATCAGCCCCAGCATTTT. The encoded protein is CASGSGTALNQPQHF.

In this sample, this clonotype turned up many times. The chain is built from TRBV12-3 or TRBV12-4 and TRBJ1-1; D is uncertain. The CDR3 runs to 13 residues. V dropped 3 bases and J dropped 3 bases, with 8 bases sitting between them. The CDR3 is CASSFAGYTEAFF. The CDR3 nucleotides read TGTGCCAGCAGTTTTGCGGGATACACTGAAGCTTTCTTT.

The table lists this clonotype with a few counts. The chain has TRBV28 and TRBJ2-7, with unresolved D. The germline V gene has CDR1 MDHEN and CDR2 SYDVKM. With 3 bases removed from V and 4 bases from J, the gap between germline ends came to 13 bases. The CDR3 is 14 amino acids. CDR3 coding DNA: TGTGCCAGCAGTTTTAATAGTTACCCTTACGAGCAGTACTTC. Its translation: CASSFNSYPYEQYF.

V gene TRBV27 combines with J gene TRBJ2-7; 7 bases are a match to TRBD1. Germline values: CDR1 MNHEY, CDR2 SMNVEV (reference sequence). The trim removed 8 bases at V and 3 bases at J, leaving 10 bases unmatched. This CDR3 has 14 amino acids. Here the CDR3 DNA reads TGTGCCAGCGGCCGGACAGGTGGTAGCTACGAGCAGTACTTC. This codes for CASGRTGGSYEQYF.

This clonotype was seen ten or more times. This chain uses TRBV6-2 or TRBV6-3 with TRBJ2-3; no definite D call. The V end lost 1 base, the J end lost 2 bases, and 4 bases lay between the germline ends. The germline CDR1 and CDR2 sequences are MNHEY and SVGEGT. There are 13 residues in the CDR3. CDR3 protein: CASSYFSTDTQYF. The CDR3 nucleotides are TGTGCCAGCAGTTACTTCTCCACAGATACGCAGTATTTT.

The rearrangement links TRBV20-1 to TRBJ2-2; 10 positions agree with TRBD2. Germline loops: CDR1 DFQATT, CDR2 SNEGSKA (reference sequence). The trim removed 1 base at V and 5 bases at J, leaving 10 bases unmatched. CDR3 length: 17 residues. This chain's CDR3 is CSARVASGSVATGELFF. The CDR3 DNA sequence: TGCAGTGCTAGAGTGGCTAGCGGGAGCGTCGCTACCGGGGAGCTGTTTTTT.

Concerning this clonotype itself: This may be a read error, as it is one base from a much larger clone. The CDR3 ends on some other residue instead of the conserved phenylalanine or tryptophan, so this is likely a read error. V gene TRBV28 combines with J gene TRBJ1-1; 8 bases fit TRBD1. CDR1 and CDR2 (germline): MDHEN, SYDVKM. CDR3 length: 15 residues. V was pared by 7 bases and J by 2 bases, with 9 bases of the junction left unmatched. DNA of the CDR3: TGTGCCAGCAAACGACAGGGGTCATTTAACACTGAAGCTTTCCTT. Protein sequence: CASKRQGSFNTEAFL.

The chain carries TRBV3-1 and TRBJ1-1; D not certain. V gave up 1 base and J gave up 7 bases, with 13 bases separating them. Germline assignment: CDR1 LGHDT and CDR2 YNNKEL (reference sequence). The CDR3 loop spans 14 amino acids. Here the CDR3 DNA reads TGTGCCAGCAGCCAAGGGATGGGAGGAGTTGAAGCTTTCTTT. It specifies CASSQGMGGVEAFF.

The chain is built from TRBV2 and TRBJ1-4, with D unresolved. The CDR3 spans 15 residues. The V and J ends lost 6 bases and 7 bases respectively, with 18 bases between them. Germline-derived CDR1 and CDR2 are SNHLY and FYNNEI. The CDR3 here is CASRVDGMSSEKLFF. CDR3 bases: TGTGCCAGCAGAGTCGATGGGATGTCTAGTGAAAAACTGTTTTTT.

This clonotype has a count of ten or more. This chain joins TRBV5-1 and TRBJ2-7; TRBD1 matches at 7 bases. The CDR3 contains 14 residues. Germline values: CDR1 SGHRS, CDR2 YFSETQ. The J segment lost 2 bases and the V segment lost 5 bases, leaving 7 bases of the junction unmatched. The CDR3 region is CASSFWTGPYEQYF. The CDR3, as DNA: TGCGCCAGCAGTTTTTGGACAGGTCCCTACGAGCAGTACTTC.

This clonotype has ten or more counts. The rearrangement joins TRBV28 to TRBJ1-6; D call uncertain. V shed 6 bases and J shed 10 bases, with 10 bases lying between them. CDR3 length: 12 amino acids. Germline CDR1 reads MDHEN; CDR2 reads SYDVKM. The CDR3 loop reads CASSSTFSPLHF. In nucleotides, the CDR3 is TGTGCCAGCAGCTCCACTTTCTCACCCCTCCACTTT.

There are many counts of this clonotype. The rearrangement links TRBV27 to TRBJ2-7; TRBD2 aligns across 8 bases. CDR3 length: 15 amino acids. Looked up from germline, CDR1 is MNHEY and CDR2 is SMNVEV (reference sequence). V lost 8 bases to trimming and J lost 5 bases; unmatched junction nucleotides: 14. The CDR3 loop is CASSPAGGGKNEQYF. CDR3 DNA: TGTGCCAGCTCCCCGGCGGGGGGCGGTAAAAACGAGCAGTACTTC.

This clonotype was counted ten times or more. The genes are TRBV19 and TRBJ2-3; perhaps TRBD1 as D (6 bases). Trimming stripped 2 bases from V and 2 bases from J, with 17 bases between. This CDR3 has 17 residues. Germline V CDR1 and CDR2: LNHDA, SQIVND (reference sequence). The DNA of the CDR3 is TGTGCCAGTAGTATACTAGGGGGAGCCAGTTCCACAGATACGCAGTATTTT. Amino acids: CASSILGGASSTDTQYF. Together with reference TRBV19 and TRBJ2-3, the CDR3 gives the full variable domain: DGGITQSPKYLFRKEGQNVTLSCEQNLNHDAMYWYRQDPGQGLRLIYYSQIVNDFQKGDIAEGYSVSREKKESFPLTVTSAQKNPTAFYLCASSILGGASSTDTQYFGPGTRLTVL.

This clonotype showed up just a few times. This chain connects TRBV6-1 to TRBJ2-3; 12 bases align to TRBD1. V lost 7 bases, J lost 7 bases, and 12 bases stayed unmatched. The CDR3 totals 16 residues. Germline CDR1 reads MNHNS; CDR2 reads SASEGT. CDR3 protein: CASTRVGTGGWNTQYF. The CDR3 DNA reads as TGTGCCAGCACGCGGGTGGGGACAGGGGGCTGGAATACGCAGTATTTT.

In this sample, this clonotype turned up a few times. This chain uses TRBV12-3 or TRBV12-4 with TRBJ2-1; weak D call: TRBD1 (5 bases). CDR3 length equals 15 residues. V lost 6 bases and J lost 2, with 14 bases in between. This CDR3 reads CASSQAGPPYNEQFF. DNA for the CDR3: TGTGCCAGCAGCCAAGCAGGGCCCCCCTACAATGAGCAGTTCTTC.

This clonotype was detected ten times or more. The CDR3 DNA reads as TGTGCCAGCAGCATCGGACGGGAGAACACCGGGGAGCTGTTTTTT. It yields the protein CASSIGRENTGELFF. This sequence joins TRBV11-2 and TRBJ2-2; TRBD2 is a possible D gene (5 bases). CDR1 and CDR2 (germline): SGHAT, FQNNGV. CDR3 length equals 15 residues. Trimming cost V 5 bases and J 1 base, with 11 bases left between them.

This chain links TRBV20-1 with TRBJ2-7, with D hard to call. Germline assignment: CDR1 DFQATT and CDR2 SNEGSKA (reference sequence). The CDR3 has 12 amino acids. The V and J ends lost 6 bases and 2 bases respectively, with 11 bases between them. The CDR3 DNA follows: TGCAGTGCGGACGGAAGAGCCTACGAGCAGTACTTC. Translating gives CSADGRAYEQYF.

This clonotype was seen repeatedly, ten times or more. The CDR3 DNA follows: TGTGCCAGCAGTGAAGCGTGGGGAACCTTTAATGAAAAACTGTTTTTT. It encodes CASSEAWGTFNEKLFF. The gene calls are TRBV2 and TRBJ1-4; D remains ambiguous. The CDR3 is 16 amino acids. CDR1 is SNHLY and CDR2 is FYNNEI in the germline V gene. With 0 bases removed from V and 4 bases from J, the gap between germline ends came to 12 bases.

V and J are TRBV29-1 and TRBJ2-7; D perhaps matches TRBD1 (5 bases). Trimming left V 5 bases short and J 4 bases short, with 24 bases between. The CDR3 sequence is 16 residues long. CDR1 and CDR2 from the germline V gene are SQVTM and ANQGSEA. CDR3 DNA: TGCAGCGTTAACTTTTTGACAGCCGACTCACCGTACGAGCAGTACTTC. Its protein is CSVNFLTADSPYEQYF.